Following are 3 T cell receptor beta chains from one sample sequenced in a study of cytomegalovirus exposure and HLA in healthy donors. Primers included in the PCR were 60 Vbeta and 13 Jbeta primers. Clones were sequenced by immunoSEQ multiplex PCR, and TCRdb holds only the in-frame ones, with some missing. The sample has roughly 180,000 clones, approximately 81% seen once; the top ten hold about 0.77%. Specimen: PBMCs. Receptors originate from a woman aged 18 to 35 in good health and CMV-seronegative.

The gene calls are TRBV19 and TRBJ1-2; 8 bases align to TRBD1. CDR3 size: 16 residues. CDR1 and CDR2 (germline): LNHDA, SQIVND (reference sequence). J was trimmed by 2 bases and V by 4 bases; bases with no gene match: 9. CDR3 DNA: TGTGCCAGTAGTAAGCCCGATAGGACAGGGAACTATGGCTACACCTTC. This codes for CASSKPDRTGNYGYTF.

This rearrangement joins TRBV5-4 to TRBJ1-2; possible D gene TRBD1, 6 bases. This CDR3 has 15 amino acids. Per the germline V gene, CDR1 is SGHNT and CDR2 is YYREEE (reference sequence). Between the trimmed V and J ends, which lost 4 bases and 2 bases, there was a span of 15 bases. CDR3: CASSPSQGRNYGYTF. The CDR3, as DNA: TGTGCCAGCAGCCCGAGCCAGGGGCGAAACTATGGCTACACCTTC.

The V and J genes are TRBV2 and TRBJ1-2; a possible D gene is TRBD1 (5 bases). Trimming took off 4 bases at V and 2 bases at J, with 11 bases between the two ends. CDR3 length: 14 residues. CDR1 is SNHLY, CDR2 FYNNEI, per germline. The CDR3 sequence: CASSARQTNYGYTF. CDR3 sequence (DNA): TGTGCCAGCAGTGCTCGACAGACCAACTATGGCTACACCTTC.